This T cell receptor beta chain is from a study of T cell repertoires in cytomegalovirus infection. TCRdb re-derived calls from the reads in MiXCR, one entry per CDR3 protein. The repertoire includes under 850,000 distinct CDR3 sequences, roughly 35% of them detected once, and about 2.8% sits in the top ten. With termini counted, the CDR3 has 15 amino acids. Germline V gene sequence: CDR1 MNHNS, CDR2 SASEGT. The study's findings and limits: In two of eight donors, the top clonotype was HLA-C-restricted CMV-specific. Summed frequency of public TCR beta families distinguished CMV carriers with the relevant HLA.

With respect to this clonotype: Antigen specificity is unknown. In this CDR3 the conserved last residue, phenylalanine or tryptophan, is missing, so a read error is likely. Because the CDR3's place on the DNA is in doubt, the DNA is left out and the CDR3 is given as listed by TCRdb.

The sequenced material came from PBMCs. The TCR originated in a human donor in good health (CMV status not recorded). Some clones in this sample may be carry-over from other donors' samples. The chain combines TRBV6-1 with TRBJ1-1. CDR3 in amino acids: CASSEGTYMDTEDFL.